This T cell receptor beta chain was sequenced in a study of T cell responses to AZD1222 COVID-19 vaccine. Study summary: Both about-4-week and about-12-week second-dose recipients were combined.

Looked up from germline, CDR1 is LNHDA and CDR2 is SQIVND (reference sequence). This CDR3 is 13 amino acids long. V lost 10 bases and J lost 5, with 12 bases in between. Points on this clone: The antigen is undetermined.

The protocol was immunoSEQ multiplex PCR, while the TCRdb copy is restricted to in-frame clones and leaves out a portion. The top ten clones hold 5% to 6% of a sample with over 65,000 clones, just under 90% of them seen once. Findings and caveats of the study: Compared with day 0, the breadth and depth of the Spike-specific TCR repertoire rose significantly after two doses of AZD1222. Donors were largely white British and mainly female; clonal diversity was possibly underestimated. The span of vaccine-associated CD4 TCRs extended across spike, with dominance at 160-218 and 743-854.

The V and J genes are TRBV19 and TRBJ1-6, with D hard to call. This clonotype originated in an adult in good health. Sequencing used peripheral blood, obtained on day 0 of AZD1222 vaccination. CDR3 protein: CAIRAGHNSPLHF. For the CDR3, the DNA is TGTGCCATTAGGGCAGGACATAATTCACCCCTCCACTTT. The whole variable domain, remainder taken from reference TRBV19 and TRBJ1-6, is DGGITQSPKYLFRKEGQNVTLSCEQNLNHDAMYWYRQDPGQGLRLIYYSQIVNDFQKGDIAEGYSVSREKKESFPLTVTSAQKNPTAFYLCAIRAGHNSPLHFGNGTRLTVT.